Detailed here is one T cell receptor (beta chain). Its antigen is as yet unknown. UMIs and sample barcodes were carried by the TCR alpha and TCR beta cDNA libraries that 5'RACE produced using constant-segment primers. TCRdb fed the 5' RACE reads into MiXCR, producing one record per CDR3 protein. The sample records approximately 270,000 distinct CDR3 sequences, roughly 15% being singletons. V lost 2 bases, J lost 5 bases, and 12 bases lay in between. The germline CDR1 and CDR2 sequences are DFQATT and SNEGSKA (reference sequence). CDR3 size: 13 residues. These data come from a study of T-cell memory formation after mild COVID-19. Findings of the study overall: What remained unconfirmed was the SARS-CoV-2 specificity of second-wave clones peaking on day 37. Clones contracting over day 15 to 85 were CD4/CD8 balanced, with later expanders leaning CD4+.

The genes are TRBV20-1 and TRBJ1-1, with D possibly TRBD1 on 5 matching bases. The clonotype comes from a young man who had mild COVID-19 (a few samples of this study predate the infection). Cell type and time point are not known. Input material: PBMCs or a T cell subset sorted from them (not recorded which). CDR3 residues: CSARKDTRTEAFF. DNA of the CDR3: TGCAGTGCTAGAAAGGACACGCGGACTGAAGCTTTCTTT.